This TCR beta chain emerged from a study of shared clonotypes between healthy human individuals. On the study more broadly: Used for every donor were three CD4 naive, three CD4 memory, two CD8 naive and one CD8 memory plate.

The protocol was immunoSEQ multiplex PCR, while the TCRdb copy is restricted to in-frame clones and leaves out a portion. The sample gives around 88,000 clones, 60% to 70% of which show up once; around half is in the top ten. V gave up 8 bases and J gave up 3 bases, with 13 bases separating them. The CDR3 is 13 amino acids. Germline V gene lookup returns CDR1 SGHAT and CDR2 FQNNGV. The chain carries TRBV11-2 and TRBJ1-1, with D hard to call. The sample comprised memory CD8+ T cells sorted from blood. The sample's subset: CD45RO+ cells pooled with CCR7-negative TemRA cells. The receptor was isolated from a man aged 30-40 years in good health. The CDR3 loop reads CASALVSHTEAFF. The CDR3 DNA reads TGTGCCAGCGCCCTTGTTAGTCACACTGAAGCTTTCTTT.